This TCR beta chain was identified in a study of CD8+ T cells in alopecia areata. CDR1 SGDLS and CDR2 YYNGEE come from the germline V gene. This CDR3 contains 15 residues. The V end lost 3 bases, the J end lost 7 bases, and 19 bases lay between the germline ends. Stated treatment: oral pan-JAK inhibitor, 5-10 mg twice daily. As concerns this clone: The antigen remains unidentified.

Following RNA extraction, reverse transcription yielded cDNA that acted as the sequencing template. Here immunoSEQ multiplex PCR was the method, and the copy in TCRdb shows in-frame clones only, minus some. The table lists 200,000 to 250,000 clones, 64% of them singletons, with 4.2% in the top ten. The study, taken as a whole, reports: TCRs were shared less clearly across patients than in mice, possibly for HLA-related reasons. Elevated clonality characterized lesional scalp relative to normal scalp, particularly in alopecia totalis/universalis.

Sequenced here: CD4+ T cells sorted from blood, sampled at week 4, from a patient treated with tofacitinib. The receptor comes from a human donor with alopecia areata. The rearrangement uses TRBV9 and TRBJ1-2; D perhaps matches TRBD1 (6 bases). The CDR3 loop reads CASSEKTPGVGGYTF. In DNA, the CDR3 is TGTGCCAGCAGCGAGAAAACTCCAGGGGTGGGTGGCTACACCTTC.